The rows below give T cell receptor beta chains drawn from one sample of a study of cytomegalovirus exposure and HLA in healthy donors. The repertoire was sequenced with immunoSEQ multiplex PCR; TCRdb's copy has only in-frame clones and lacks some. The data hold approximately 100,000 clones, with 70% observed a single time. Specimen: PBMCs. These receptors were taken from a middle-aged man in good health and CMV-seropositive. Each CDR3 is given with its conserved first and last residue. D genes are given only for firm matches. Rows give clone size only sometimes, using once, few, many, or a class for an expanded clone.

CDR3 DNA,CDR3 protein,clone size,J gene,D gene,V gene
TGTGCCAGCAGTGCGGACAGGGATCCCCCTGAAGCTTTCTTT,CASSADRDPPEAFF,few,TRBJ1-1,TRBD1,TRBV2
TGCGCCAGCAGCTTGCTACAGGGAAGAAACAATGAGCAGTTCTTC,CASSLLQGRNNEQFF,.,TRBJ2-1,.,TRBV5-1
TGTGCCAGTAGTCCGAGGGAAGCGTCTAACTATGGCTACACCTTC,CASSPREASNYGYTF,many,TRBJ1-2,.,TRBV19
TGCGCCAGCAGTCACACCGACAGAGTCCATCAGCCCCAGCATTTT,CASSHTDRVHQPQHF,.,TRBJ1-5,.,TRBV23-1
TGTGCCAGCAGTCCCCGGACTAGCGGGAGCCTGCCCTACAATGAGCAGTTCTTC,CASSPRTSGSLPYNEQFF,few,TRBJ2-1,TRBD2,TRBV27
TGTGCCAGCAGTGGACTGGAGGGGGCGCTGGGGCAAGAGACCCAGTACTTC,CASSGLEGALGQETQYF,.,TRBJ2-5,.,TRBV2
TGTGCCAGCAGCTTGGCCGCTAGCGGGAGGGGGAGCTACAATGAGCAGTTCTTC,CASSLAASGRGSYNEQFF,.,TRBJ2-1,TRBD2,TRBV5-4
TGTGCCTGGAGGTGGGACAGGGTATATGGCTACACCTTC,CAWRWDRVYGYTF,few,TRBJ1-2,TRBD1,TRBV30
TGTGCCAGCAGTGGACGGGGGAAGACTCAGCCCCAGCATTTT,CASSGRGKTQPQHF,.,TRBJ1-5,.,TRBV2
TGTGCCAGCAGTGAAATAGGAGGATTCGCTAACAATGAGCAGTTCTTC,CASSEIGGFANNEQFF,.,TRBJ2-1,.,TRBV6-1
TGCAGCGTCCGCCCCCGACTAGCGGGAGGCGAGCAGTACTTC,CSVRPRLAGGEQYF,few,TRBJ2-7,TRBD2,TRBV29-1
TGTGCCAGCAGTTTCTGGGAATCGGGGACCGGGGAGCTGTTTTTT,CASSFWESGTGELFF,.,TRBJ2-2,.,TRBV6-5
TGTGCCAGCAGCTTAGGCAGGTACCATCAGCCCCAGCATTTT,CASSLGRYHQPQHF,once,TRBJ1-5,.,TRBV11-3
TGTGCCAGCAGCCTGGGACAGGGAGAAAAACTGTTTTTT,CASSLGQGEKLFF,.,TRBJ1-4,TRBD1,TRBV7-8
TGTGCCAGCAGCGCCTACTCACAGGGTGAAGAGACCCAGTACTTC,CASSAYSQGEETQYF,.,TRBJ2-5,.,TRBV11-2
TGTGCCAGTAGTATTACCGGGGGGGCGAACACTGAAGCTTTCTTT,CASSITGGANTEAFF,few,TRBJ1-1,.,TRBV19
TGTGCCAGCAGCCGTGGGGAGGGGTTACGGGAAGAGACCCAGTACTTC,CASSRGEGLREETQYF,.,TRBJ2-5,TRBD2,TRBV7-3
TGTGCCAGCAGCTTAGGGACTAGCGGGAGCGGGGAGCTGTTTTTT,CASSLGTSGSGELFF,.,TRBJ2-2,TRBD2,TRBV7-3
TGCGCCAGCAGCTCCGACGGGTACTACGAGCAGTACTTC,CASSSDGYYEQYF,few,TRBJ2-7,.,TRBV5-1
TGTGCCAGTAGTATAGAATCCGAAAGGGAACTACCGGGACAGGACTATGGCTACACCTTC,CASSIESERELPGQDYGYTF,.,TRBJ1-2,TRBD1,TRBV19
TGTGCCGTCCTGAACCAGAAGAAACTGTTTTTT,CAVLNQKKLFF,few,TRBJ1-4,.,TRBV7-9
TGTGCCAGCAGCTCCAGCGCCACCCCCACAGATACGCAGTATTTT,CASSSSATPTDTQYF,.,TRBJ2-3,.,TRBV7-9
TGTGCCAGTAGTATAGATTCCGGCTGGCCTAGCGGGAGATACGAGCAGTACTTC,CASSIDSGWPSGRYEQYF,.,TRBJ2-7,TRBD2,TRBV19
TGTGCCAGCAGTTTAGTAGGGGTCGAGCAGTACTTC,CASSLVGVEQYF,.,TRBJ2-7,.,TRBV28
TGTGCCTGGAGCCCACCCCTAGCGGGAGCAAGGACCGGGGAGCTGTTTTTT,CAWSPPLAGARTGELFF,.,TRBJ2-2,TRBD2,TRBV30
TGTGCCAGCTCACCCACGACAGGGTTGGACTACACCTTC,CASSPTTGLDYTF,.,TRBJ1-2,TRBD1,TRBV18
TGTGCCACCAGCCCCCAAAGGGGTCGAGGCCAGCCCCAGCATTTT,CATSPQRGRGQPQHF,.,TRBJ1-5,.,TRBV15
TGCGCCAGCAGCTTAGCGGGAGCGGCGTACAATGAGCAGTTCTTC,CASSLAGAAYNEQFF,.,TRBJ2-1,TRBD2,TRBV5-1
TGCGCCAGCAGCCAAGAAAACAGGGGGCATGATGAGCAGTTCTTC,CASSQENRGHDEQFF,.,TRBJ2-1,TRBD1,TRBV4-1
TGTGCCAGCAGCTTGGAACGGACAGATGGCTACACCTTC,CASSLERTDGYTF,.,TRBJ1-2,.,TRBV5-4
TGTGCCAGCAGTGAAGTGGTGGGACAGGGGTCGTCTAGCACAGATACGCAGTATTTT,CASSEVVGQGSSSTDTQYF,.,TRBJ2-3,TRBD1,TRBV2
TGTGCCAGCAGTCCCGGGACAGGTGTGTACGAGCAGTACTTC,CASSPGTGVYEQYF,.,TRBJ2-7,TRBD1,TRBV6-5
TGCGCCAGCAGCTTGGCCGGCGACGCGGGGGGACGTCATGAAAAACTGTTTTTT,CASSLAGDAGGRHEKLFF,.,TRBJ1-4,.,TRBV5-1
TGTGCCAGCAGCGTAGCGGGAGGGCCTGGGAATGAGCAGTTCTTC,CASSVAGGPGNEQFF,once,TRBJ2-1,TRBD2,TRBV9
TGTGCCAGCAGCTTAAGGTCAGGGGAAGGGGTAAGCAATCAGCCCCAGCATTTT,CASSLRSGEGVSNQPQHF,.,TRBJ1-5,.,TRBV7-2
TGTGCCAGCAGCCAAGGACAGTTGGTAGGAGCTTTCTTT,CASSQGQLVGAFF,.,TRBJ1-1,.,TRBV14
TGCGCCAGCAGTGAGCGGAGCTCCTACGAGCAGTACTTC,CASSERSSYEQYF,.,TRBJ2-7,.,TRBV10-1
TGCGCCAGCAGCCAAGACAGGGGGCCCTACGAGCAGTACTTC,CASSQDRGPYEQYF,.,TRBJ2-7,TRBD1,TRBV4-1
TGTGCCAGCAGCCAAACCCGGACTAGCGGGAGGACAGATACGCAGTATTTT,CASSQTRTSGRTDTQYF,few,TRBJ2-3,TRBD2,TRBV14
TGTGCCAGCAGGGAAGGGGTGGGCAATCAGCCCCAGCATTTT,CASREGVGNQPQHF,.,TRBJ1-5,.,TRBV4-2
TGTGCCAGCAGCGTAGCGGGGATGAGTAACACCATATATTTT,CASSVAGMSNTIYF,.,TRBJ1-3,.,TRBV9
TGTGCCAGTAACCTACGGGACACCGAAGCTTTCTTT,CASNLRDTEAFF,.,TRBJ1-1,.,TRBV19
TGTGCCAGCAGCGTATACACCGGGGAGCTGTTTTTT,CASSVYTGELFF,.,TRBJ2-2,.,TRBV11-3
TGTGCCAGTAGTATATCGGGAGCGGTAGAGACCCAGTACTTC,CASSISGAVETQYF,few,TRBJ2-5,.,TRBV19
TGTGCCAGCAGCCCTCCCGGCTATGGCTACACCTTC,CASSPPGYGYTF,.,TRBJ1-2,.,TRBV27
TGCAGCGCGACAGGGGCCCAAGGAGTTCTCTACAATGAGCAGTTCTTC,CSATGAQGVLYNEQFF,.,TRBJ2-1,TRBD1,TRBV29-1
TGTGCCAGCAGCTTAGACTCTGGAAAGCGCAATGAGCAGTTCTTC,CASSLDSGKRNEQFF,few,TRBJ2-1,.,TRBV7-2
TGTGCCAGCAGCTTGGGACTAGCGGAGGGGTCCTACAATGAGCAGTTCTTC,CASSLGLAEGSYNEQFF,.,TRBJ2-1,TRBD2,TRBV7-4
TGTGCCTCGACCGGGACTAGCGGGACAGATACGCAGTATTTT,CASTGTSGTDTQYF,.,TRBJ2-3,TRBD2,TRBV30
TGTGCCAGCAGTGATGGCGGGCACGAGCAGTACTTC,CASSDGGHEQYF,.,TRBJ2-7,.,TRBV2
TGCGCCAGCAGTAGTGATAATGGAAACACCATATATTTT,CASSSDNGNTIYF,.,TRBJ1-3,.,TRBV5-1
TGTGCCAGCAGCGTGGGGGGGGAGCGCACCTACGAGCAGTACTTC,CASSVGGERTYEQYF,.,TRBJ2-7,TRBD2,TRBV9
TGTGCCAGCAGCTTGTCAGGTTTGGGGGCGGCGCGCACCGGGGAGCTGTTTTTT,CASSLSGLGAARTGELFF,.,TRBJ2-2,.,TRBV7-9
TGTGCCAGCAGTTTGTCTGTATCTGTGAACACTGAAGCTTTCTTT,CASSLSVSVNTEAFF,few,TRBJ1-1,.,TRBV28
TGCGCCACCAGCAAATACCCCCTCCTGAGGCAGCCCCAGCATTTT,CATSKYPLLRQPQHF,.,TRBJ1-5,.,TRBV4-1
TGTGCCAGTAGTACTCCCCGGACAGGGAAATCTGAAGCTTTCTTT,CASSTPRTGKSEAFF,.,TRBJ1-1,TRBD1,TRBV19
TGTGCCAGCAGCTTGGCTGAGACCCAGTACTTC,CASSLAETQYF,few,TRBJ2-5,.,TRBV5-4
TGCAGCGGGCGGGGGGGGGATTTCTACAATGAGCAGTTCTTC,CSGRGGDFYNEQFF,.,TRBJ2-1,TRBD2,TRBV29-1
TGTGCCAGCAGTTTATCTATAGAAGCTGGGGAGCTGTTTTTT,CASSLSIEAGELFF,.,TRBJ2-2,.,TRBV27